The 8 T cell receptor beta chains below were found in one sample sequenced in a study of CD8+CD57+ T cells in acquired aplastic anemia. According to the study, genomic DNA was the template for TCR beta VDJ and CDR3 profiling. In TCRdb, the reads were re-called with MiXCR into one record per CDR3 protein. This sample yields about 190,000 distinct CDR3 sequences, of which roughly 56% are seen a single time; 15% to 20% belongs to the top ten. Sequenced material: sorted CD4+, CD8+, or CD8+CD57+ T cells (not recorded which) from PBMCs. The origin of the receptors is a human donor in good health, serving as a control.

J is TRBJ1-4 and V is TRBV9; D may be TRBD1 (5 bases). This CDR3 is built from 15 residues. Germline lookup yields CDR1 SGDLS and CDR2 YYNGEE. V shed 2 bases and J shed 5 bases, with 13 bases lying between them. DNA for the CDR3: TGTGCCAGCAGCGTCGACAGCGGCGGGAATGAAAAACTGTTTTTT. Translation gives CASSVDSGGNEKLFF.

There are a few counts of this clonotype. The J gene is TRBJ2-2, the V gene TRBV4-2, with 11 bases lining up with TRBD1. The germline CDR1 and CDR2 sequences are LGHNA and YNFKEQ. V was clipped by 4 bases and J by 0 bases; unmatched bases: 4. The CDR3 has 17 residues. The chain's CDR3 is CASSLGTGGANTGELFF. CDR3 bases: TGTGCCAGCAGCCTCGGGACAGGGGGGGCGAACACCGGGGAGCTGTTTTTT.

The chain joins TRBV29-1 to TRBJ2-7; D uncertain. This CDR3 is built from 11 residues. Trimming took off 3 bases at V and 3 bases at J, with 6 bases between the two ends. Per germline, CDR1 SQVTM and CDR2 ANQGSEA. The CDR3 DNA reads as TGCAGCGTTGAGTCCGGCTACGAGCAGTACTTC. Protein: CSVESGYEQYF.

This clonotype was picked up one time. The CDR3 loop reads CSARSLDGTDTQYF. The CDR3 coding sequence is TGCAGTGCTAGGAGTCTAGATGGCACAGATACGCAGTATTTT. This chain uses TRBV20-1 with TRBJ2-3, with D unresolved. V lost 3 bases and J lost 1, with 11 bases in between. The CDR3 runs to 14 residues. Germline values: CDR1 DFQATT, CDR2 SNEGSKA (reference sequence).

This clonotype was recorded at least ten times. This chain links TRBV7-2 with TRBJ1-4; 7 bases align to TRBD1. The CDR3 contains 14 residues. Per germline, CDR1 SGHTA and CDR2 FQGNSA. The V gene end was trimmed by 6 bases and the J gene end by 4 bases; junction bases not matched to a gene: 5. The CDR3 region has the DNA TGTGCCAGCAGAGACGGGACAGTTAATGAAAAACTGTTTTTT. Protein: CASRDGTVNEKLFF.

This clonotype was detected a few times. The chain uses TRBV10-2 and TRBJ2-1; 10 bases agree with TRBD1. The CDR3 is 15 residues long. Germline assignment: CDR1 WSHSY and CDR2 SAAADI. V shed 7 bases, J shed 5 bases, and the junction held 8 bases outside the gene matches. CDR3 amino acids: CASKRDRGDHNEQFF. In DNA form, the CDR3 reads TGCGCCAGCAAACGGGACAGGGGTGACCACAATGAGCAGTTCTTC.

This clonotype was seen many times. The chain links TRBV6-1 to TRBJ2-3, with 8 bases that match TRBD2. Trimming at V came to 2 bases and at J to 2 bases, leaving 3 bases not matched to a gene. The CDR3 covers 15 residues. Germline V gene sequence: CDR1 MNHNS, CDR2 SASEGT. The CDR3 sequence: CASSESRGVTDTQYF. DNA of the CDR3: TGTGCCAGCAGTGAATCGCGGGGGGTCACAGATACGCAGTATTTT.

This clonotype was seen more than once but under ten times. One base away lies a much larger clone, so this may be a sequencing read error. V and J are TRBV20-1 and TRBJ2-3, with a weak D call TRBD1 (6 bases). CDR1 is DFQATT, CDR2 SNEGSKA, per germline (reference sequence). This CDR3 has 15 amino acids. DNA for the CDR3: TGCGGTGCTAACCCCCCTGGACAGCTAACAGATACGCAGTATTTT. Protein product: CGANPPGQLTDTQYF.